This is a list of T cell receptor beta chains from one sample in a study of shared clonotypes between healthy human individuals. TCRdb keeps only in-frame clones here, not all; method: immunoSEQ multiplex PCR. The sample consists of over 950,000 clones, 70% to 80% of them appearing once. The sequenced sample consisted of memory CD4+ T cells from PBMCs. Receptors originate from a man between 18 and 29 years old in good health. Some clones in this sample may be carry-over from other donors' samples. Each CDR3 is given with its conserved first and last residue. D genes are given only for firm matches. Clone size, where shown, is once, few, many, or a class for clones that have expanded.

D gene: -; J gene: TRBJ2-7; V gene: TRBV28; clone size: few; CDR3 DNA: TGTGCCAGCAGTTCCACCTCGAGGTACGAGCAGTACTTC; CDR3 protein: CASSSTSRYEQYF
D gene: -; J gene: TRBJ2-7; V gene: TRBV29-1; clone size: -; CDR3 DNA: TGCAGCGTTGGATCTTGGTACGAGCAGTACTTC; CDR3 protein: CSVGSWYEQYF
D gene: TRBD2; J gene: TRBJ2-5; V gene: TRBV28; clone size: -; CDR3 DNA: TGTGCCAGCAGTTTACCGACGACTAGCGGGAGTTTGGAGACCCAGTACTTC; CDR3 protein: CASSLPTTSGSLETQYF
D gene: TRBD1; J gene: TRBJ2-7; V gene: TRBV7-9; clone size: -; CDR3 DNA: TGTGCCAGCAGCTTAGGCAGAGGGGGCCTCTACGAGCAGTACTTC; CDR3 protein: CASSLGRGGLYEQYF
D gene: -; J gene: TRBJ2-5; V gene: TRBV5-6; clone size: few; CDR3 DNA: TGTGCCAGCAGCCCCCGTAGGATGGGGCAAGAGACCCAGTACTTC; CDR3 protein: CASSPRRMGQETQYF
D gene: TRBD1; J gene: TRBJ1-2; V gene: TRBV11-2; clone size: -; CDR3 DNA: TGTGCCAGCAGGAAGACAGGGGGCAATGGCTACACCTTC; CDR3 protein: CASRKTGGNGYTF
D gene: -; J gene: TRBJ1-2; V gene: TRBV7-2; clone size: -; CDR3 DNA: TGTGCCAGCAGCTTACGGCAGGGGTCTGGCTACACCTTC; CDR3 protein: CASSLRQGSGYTF
D gene: -; J gene: TRBJ1-1; V gene: TRBV2; clone size: -; CDR3 DNA: TGTGCCAGCACCGGTTTAAGGGCTGAAGCTTTCTTT; CDR3 protein: CASTGLRAEAFF
D gene: TRBD1; J gene: TRBJ2-7; V gene: TRBV5-1; clone size: -; CDR3 DNA: TGCGCCAGCAGCACTGGGACAGGGGTCTACGAGCAGTACTTC; CDR3 protein: CASSTGTGVYEQYF
D gene: -; J gene: TRBJ2-3; V gene: TRBV20-1; clone size: -; CDR3 DNA: TGCAGTGCTTCCATCACAGATACGCAGTATTTT; CDR3 protein: CSASITDTQYF
D gene: -; J gene: TRBJ1-3; V gene: TRBV7-2; clone size: many; CDR3 DNA: TGTGCCAGCAGCCGGGCGACGGGGAGAGGTGGAAACACCATATATTTT; CDR3 protein: CASSRATGRGGNTIYF
D gene: TRBD2; J gene: TRBJ2-1; V gene: TRBV2; clone size: -; CDR3 DNA: TGTGCCGGAGGGAGGGCTCGTTCTGATGAGCAGTTCTTC; CDR3 protein: CAGGRARSDEQFF
D gene: -; J gene: TRBJ2-5; V gene: TRBV10-3; clone size: -; CDR3 DNA: TGTGCCATCAGTGAGCAACAGGGAGGAGAGACCCAGTACTTC; CDR3 protein: CAISEQQGGETQYF
D gene: -; J gene: TRBJ1-1; V gene: TRBV5-3; clone size: -; CDR3 DNA: TGTGCCAGCAGCTTAGCGGGCAGCCACACTGAAGCTTTCTTT; CDR3 protein: CASSLAGSHTEAFF
D gene: -; J gene: TRBJ1-3; V gene: TRBV5-5; clone size: -; CDR3 DNA: TGTGCCAGCAGTGCCGGGACAAATAGAAACACCATATATTTT; CDR3 protein: CASSAGTNRNTIYF
D gene: -; J gene: TRBJ2-1; V gene: TRBV7-9; clone size: -; CDR3 DNA: TGTGCCAGCAGCCCCCTATTTATAGGCGAGCAGTTCTTC; CDR3 protein: CASSPLFIGEQFF
D gene: -; J gene: TRBJ1-1; V gene: TRBV28; clone size: -; CDR3 DNA: TGTGCCAGCAGTTACCGGAGGGAAGCTTTCTTT; CDR3 protein: CASSYRREAFF
D gene: -; J gene: TRBJ1-3; V gene: TRBV28; clone size: -; CDR3 DNA: TGTGCCAGCAGTTTAAGAAGCTCTGGAAACACCATATATTTT; CDR3 protein: CASSLRSSGNTIYF
D gene: -; J gene: TRBJ1-4; V gene: TRBV6-5; clone size: -; CDR3 DNA: TGTGCCAGCAGGACTTTATGGATCCCCGAAAAACTGTTTTTT; CDR3 protein: CASRTLWIPEKLFF
D gene: -; J gene: TRBJ1-2; V gene: TRBV19; clone size: -; CDR3 DNA: TGTGCCAGTAGTGGGCTGGCCCGCTACTATGGCTACACCTTC; CDR3 protein: CASSGLARYYGYTF
D gene: TRBD2; J gene: TRBJ2-3; V gene: TRBV27; clone size: -; CDR3 DNA: TGTGCCAGCAGAGGGTGGGGTAGCGGGAGCTCACGCCTCACAGATACGCAGTATTTT; CDR3 protein: CASRGWGSGSSRLTDTQYF
D gene: -; J gene: TRBJ1-2; V gene: TRBV7-9; clone size: -; CDR3 DNA: TGTGCCAGCAGCTTGGCAGGGTTCTATGGCTACACCTTC; CDR3 protein: CASSLAGFYGYTF
D gene: TRBD2; J gene: TRBJ2-3; V gene: TRBV28; clone size: -; CDR3 DNA: TGTGCCAGCAGACGACGGGGGGGGGCACGGAGCACAGATACGCAGTATTTT; CDR3 protein: CASRRRGGARSTDTQYF
D gene: -; J gene: TRBJ1-2; V gene: TRBV7-9; clone size: -; CDR3 DNA: TGTGCCAGCAGCTCGGACGCAGCTAACTATGGCTACACCTTC; CDR3 protein: CASSSDAANYGYTF
D gene: -; J gene: TRBJ1-1; V gene: TRBV25-1; clone size: -; CDR3 DNA: TGTGCCAGCAGTGAATATCGCGGTGGGACTAGGACTTTCTTT; CDR3 protein: CASSEYRGGTRTFF
D gene: -; J gene: TRBJ1-1; V gene: TRBV9; clone size: -; CDR3 DNA: TGTGCCAGCAGCGCCCAGGTGGACACTGAAGCTTTCTTT; CDR3 protein: CASSAQVDTEAFF
D gene: TRBD2; J gene: TRBJ2-1; V gene: TRBV11-2; clone size: -; CDR3 DNA: TGTGCCAGCAGCCCGAGACTAGCGGGAAGTGGCAATGAGCAGTTCTTC; CDR3 protein: CASSPRLAGSGNEQFF
D gene: -; J gene: TRBJ1-1; V gene: TRBV5-1; clone size: -; CDR3 DNA: TGCGCCAGCAGCTGGACAGATAACACTGAAGCTTTCTTT; CDR3 protein: CASSWTDNTEAFF
D gene: TRBD2; J gene: TRBJ2-5; V gene: TRBV6-6; clone size: -; CDR3 DNA: TGTGCCAGCAGTTATCAGCGGGAGGAGACCCAGTACTTC; CDR3 protein: CASSYQREETQYF
D gene: -; J gene: TRBJ1-2; V gene: TRBV19; clone size: -; CDR3 DNA: TGTGCCAGTAGCTCCACAGGGATAGCTAACTATGGCTACACCTTC; CDR3 protein: CASSSTGIANYGYTF
D gene: TRBD1; J gene: TRBJ2-2; V gene: TRBV27; clone size: -; CDR3 DNA: TGTGCCAGCAGTTTATTATGGACAGGGGGCGGGATCCACACCGGGGAGCTGTTTTTT; CDR3 protein: CASSLLWTGGGIHTGELFF
D gene: -; J gene: TRBJ2-3; V gene: TRBV4-1; clone size: -; CDR3 DNA: TGCGCCAGCAGCCAAGAGTTTGGGGGAGGACATTCAGATACGCAGTATTTT; CDR3 protein: CASSQEFGGGHSDTQYF
D gene: TRBD1; J gene: TRBJ2-7; V gene: TRBV5-6; clone size: once; CDR3 DNA: TGTGCCAGCAGCTCGCGACAGGGGTCCTACGAGCAGTACTTC; CDR3 protein: CASSSRQGSYEQYF
D gene: TRBD2; J gene: TRBJ2-5; V gene: TRBV7-3; clone size: -; CDR3 DNA: TGTGCCAGCAGCCCCGGAGCAGCGGGAGGGCACGAGACCCAGTACTTC; CDR3 protein: CASSPGAAGGHETQYF
D gene: TRBD2; J gene: TRBJ2-7; V gene: TRBV6-6; clone size: -; CDR3 DNA: TGTGCCAGCAGGCGCGGGACTAGCGGCTCCTACGAGCAGTACTTC; CDR3 protein: CASRRGTSGSYEQYF
D gene: TRBD2; J gene: TRBJ2-1; V gene: TRBV6-1; clone size: -; CDR3 DNA: TGTGCCAGCAGTGAACTGGGGACTAGCGGGAGAAATGAGCAGTTCTTC; CDR3 protein: CASSELGTSGRNEQFF
D gene: -; J gene: TRBJ2-7; V gene: TRBV30; clone size: few; CDR3 DNA: TGTGCCTGGAGTGGGGTGTCTACCTCCTACGAGCAGTACTTC; CDR3 protein: CAWSGVSTSYEQYF
D gene: -; J gene: TRBJ1-5; V gene: TRBV7-2; clone size: -; CDR3 DNA: TGTGCCAGCAGCGCGGACAGAACGGCTCAGCCCCAGCATTTT; CDR3 protein: CASSADRTAQPQHF
D gene: -; J gene: TRBJ2-5; V gene: TRBV25-1; clone size: many; CDR3 DNA: TGTGCCAGCAGTGAATATGCCCCTCCCCAAGAGACCCAGTACTTC; CDR3 protein: CASSEYAPPQETQYF
D gene: TRBD2; J gene: TRBJ2-1; V gene: TRBV7-3; clone size: once; CDR3 DNA: TGTGCCAGGACTAGCGGGAGAGGCCCCTACAATGAGCAGTTCTTC; CDR3 protein: CARTSGRGPYNEQFF
D gene: -; J gene: TRBJ1-2; V gene: TRBV7-9; clone size: -; CDR3 DNA: TGTGCCAGCAGCCCAATTCGGGGGTTGACAGCCAACTATGGCTACACCTTC; CDR3 protein: CASSPIRGLTANYGYTF
D gene: TRBD2; J gene: TRBJ2-1; V gene: TRBV6-1; clone size: -; CDR3 DNA: TGTGCCAGCAGCCTGGGACTAGCGGATTACAATGAGCAGTTCTTC; CDR3 protein: CASSLGLADYNEQFF
D gene: TRBD1; J gene: TRBJ2-2; V gene: TRBV5-8; clone size: -; CDR3 DNA: TGTGCCAGCAGCAACCGGGACAGGGTAAACGGGGAGCTGTTTTTT; CDR3 protein: CASSNRDRVNGELFF
D gene: TRBD2; J gene: TRBJ2-3; V gene: TRBV11-3; clone size: -; CDR3 DNA: TGTGCCAGCAGCTTCCGGGCGGGAGCGGGAGATACGCAGTATTTT; CDR3 protein: CASSFRAGAGDTQYF
D gene: -; J gene: TRBJ1-5; V gene: TRBV30; clone size: -; CDR3 DNA: TGTGCCTGGAGTGGCCTTTGGGGGCTGGATAGCAATCAGCCCCAGCATTTT; CDR3 protein: CAWSGLWGLDSNQPQHF
D gene: -; J gene: TRBJ2-7; V gene: TRBV4-3; clone size: -; CDR3 DNA: TGCGCCAGCAGCCGAAACCAAAACAGCTACGAGCAGTACTTC; CDR3 protein: CASSRNQNSYEQYF
D gene: TRBD1; J gene: TRBJ2-2; V gene: TRBV6-5; clone size: many; CDR3 DNA: TGTGCTAGCAACAGGGGCGGCGGGGAGCTGTTTTTT; CDR3 protein: CASNRGGGELFF
D gene: TRBD1; J gene: TRBJ1-2; V gene: TRBV10-3; clone size: once; CDR3 DNA: TGTGCCATCAGTGCATCGACGACAGGGGGCGACTATGGCTACACCTTC; CDR3 protein: CAISASTTGGDYGYTF
D gene: -; J gene: TRBJ2-5; V gene: TRBV5-1; clone size: -; CDR3 DNA: TGCGCCAGCAGCTTGTGGCTAGTCCAAGAGACCCAGTACTTC; CDR3 protein: CASSLWLVQETQYF
D gene: TRBD1; J gene: TRBJ1-1; V gene: TRBV18; clone size: -; CDR3 DNA: TGTGCCAGCTCACCACCACAAAGGGGGCAAGCTTTCTTT; CDR3 protein: CASSPPQRGQAFF
D gene: TRBD2; J gene: TRBJ2-7; V gene: TRBV5-4; clone size: few; CDR3 DNA: TGTGCCAGCAGCACCTCAGGCGGGAGCTACGAGCAGTACTTC; CDR3 protein: CASSTSGGSYEQYF
D gene: TRBD2; J gene: TRBJ2-1; V gene: TRBV4-2; clone size: -; CDR3 DNA: TGTGCCAGCAGCCCGGAACTAGCGGCAAGCTCCTACAATGAGCAGTTCTTC; CDR3 protein: CASSPELAASSYNEQFF
D gene: TRBD2; J gene: TRBJ2-1; V gene: TRBV4-2; clone size: -; CDR3 DNA: TGTGCCAGCAGCCAAGATCTCCAGCGGGAGAACAATGAGCAGTTCTTC; CDR3 protein: CASSQDLQRENNEQFF
D gene: -; J gene: TRBJ1-1; V gene: TRBV9; clone size: -; CDR3 DNA: TGTGCCAGCAGCGTAGCAGGGTCGAACACTGAAGCTTTCTTT; CDR3 protein: CASSVAGSNTEAFF
D gene: -; J gene: TRBJ2-7; V gene: TRBV10-3; clone size: -; CDR3 DNA: TGTGCCATCAGCTTTAGCCCGGGACGGTCGAGCTCCTACGAGCAGTACTTC; CDR3 protein: CAISFSPGRSSSYEQYF
D gene: -; J gene: TRBJ2-5; V gene: TRBV10-3; clone size: -; CDR3 DNA: TGTGCCATCAGTGAGTTGGAGACCCAGTACTTC; CDR3 protein: CAISELETQYF
D gene: TRBD2; J gene: TRBJ2-2; V gene: TRBV5-4; clone size: once; CDR3 DNA: TGTGCCAGCAGTCTTAGGACTAGCGGGTTCACCGGGGAGCTGTTTTTT; CDR3 protein: CASSLRTSGFTGELFF
D gene: -; J gene: TRBJ2-3; V gene: TRBV7-8; clone size: -; CDR3 DNA: TGTGCCAGCAGCCCGAGGCCCCGGGCAAGCACAGATACGCAGTATTTT; CDR3 protein: CASSPRPRASTDTQYF
D gene: TRBD2; J gene: TRBJ2-2; V gene: TRBV2; clone size: -; CDR3 DNA: TGTGCCAGCAGTGAATTACTAGCGGGGACCGGGGAGCTGTTTTTT; CDR3 protein: CASSELLAGTGELFF
D gene: -; J gene: TRBJ2-7; V gene: TRBV6-1; clone size: many; CDR3 DNA: TGTGCCAGCCACCTCCTAAGGGACCAAACCTACGAGCAGTACTTC; CDR3 protein: CASHLLRDQTYEQYF